This T cell receptor beta chain is from a study of identical twins. Study findings and constraints: Findings depended on cross-sectional statistics rather than tracking the same donors. In zero-insertion analyses, partial confounding could arise from invariant MAIT and iNKT cells.

This clonotype appeared a few times. Its target is unknown. TCRdb used MiXCR to reprocess the 5' RACE reads, holding one entry per CDR3 protein. The sample yields 200,000 or so distinct CDR3 sequences, roughly 15% seen once. The same sample was also used in a study of T cells expressing NK-cell markers.

This receptor was obtained from a woman between 18 and 29 years old in good health. Sequencing used CD8+ T cells sorted from blood.

The CDR3 here is CASSTYYTDTQYF. CDR3 coding DNA: TGTGCCAGTAGTACCTACTACACAGATACGCAGTATTTT. This rearrangement joins TRBV19 to TRBJ2-3, with D unresolved. There are 13 residues in the CDR3. V dropped 4 bases and J dropped 2 bases, with 7 bases sitting between them. CDR1 is LNHDA, CDR2 SQIVND, per germline (reference sequence). The full variable domain, with the rest looked up from reference TRBV19 and TRBJ2-3, is DGGITQSPKYLFRKEGQNVTLSCEQNLNHDAMYWYRQDPGQGLRLIYYSQIVNDFQKGDIAEGYSVSREKKESFPLTVTSAQKNPTAFYLCASSTYYTDTQYFGPGTRLTVL.